The T cell receptor (beta chain) described here comes from a study of CD4 T cells in relation to SARS-CoV-2 and coronaviruses. About the research overall: A couple of subjects were Hispanic; patients were 7 or 8 males and a handful of females.

This clone was seen just once. Its target is not known. Sorted naive or memory CD4+ cells met CEF peptides for around ten days. Study-level results: In roughly two thirds of donors, memory CD4+ clonotypes crossrecognized SARS-CoV-2 and at least one common cold coronavirus spike.

Produced via immunoSEQ multiplex PCR; TCRdb's table is partial and in-frame only. The table records some 45,000 clones, around 79% of them present only once. Germline V lookup: CDR1 SGHRS, CDR2 YFSETQ. This CDR3 is built from 15 residues. V lost 0 bases and J lost 4, with 11 bases in between. The clonotype comes from an adult with COVID-19. The chain is built from TRBV5-1 and TRBJ1-5; no reliable D call. The sample comprised naive CD4+ T cells from PBMCs, cultured in vitro. The subset is: naive CD4+ T cells isolated by negative enrichment. As DNA, the CDR3 is TGCGCCAGCAGCTTGGGGACTGGAAGAAATCAGCCCCAGCATTTT. Its translation: CASSLGTGRNQPQHF.